Reported below is one TCR beta chain. These data originate in a study of control samples from healthy donors and cancer patients. Clones were sequenced by immunoSEQ multiplex PCR, and TCRdb holds only the in-frame ones, with some missing. The data show 95,000 to 150,000 clones, around 87% seen once. Trimming removed 4 bases from V and 1 base from J, with 13 bases in between. Germline-derived CDR1 and CDR2 are LGHDT and YNNKEL (reference sequence). This CDR3 is built from 15 residues. The chain is built from TRBV3-1 (or the pseudogene TRBV3-2) and TRBJ1-1, with TRBD1 as a possible D gene (5 bases). Input material: blood. This TCR was recovered from a man aged 25 to 40 in good health. This chain's CDR3 is CASSRQGLGNTEAFF. The CDR3 DNA is TGTGCCAGCAGCCGCCAGGGCCTGGGGAACACTGAAGCTTTCTTT.